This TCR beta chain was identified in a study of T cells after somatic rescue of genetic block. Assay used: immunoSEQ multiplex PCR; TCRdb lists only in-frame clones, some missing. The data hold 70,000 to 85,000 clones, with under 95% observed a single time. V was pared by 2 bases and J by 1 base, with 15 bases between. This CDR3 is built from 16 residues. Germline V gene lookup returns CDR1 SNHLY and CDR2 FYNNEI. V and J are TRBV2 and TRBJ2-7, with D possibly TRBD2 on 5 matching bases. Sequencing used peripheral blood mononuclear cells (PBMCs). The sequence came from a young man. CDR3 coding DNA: TGTGCCAGCAGTGAACAACCTAGCCTCTTGTCCTACGAGCAGTACTTC. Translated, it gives CASSEQPSLLSYEQYF. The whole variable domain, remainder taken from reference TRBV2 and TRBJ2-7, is EPEVTQTPSHQVTQMGQEVILRCVPISNHLYFYWYRQILGQKVEFLVSFYNNEISEKSEIFDDQFSVERPDGSNFTLKIRSTKLEDSAMYFCASSEQPSLLSYEQYFGPGTRLTVT.